Below, 22 T cell receptor beta chains from the same sample are listed, as sequenced in a study of shared clonotypes between healthy human individuals. Produced via immunoSEQ multiplex PCR; TCRdb's table is partial and in-frame only. The sample records about 730,000 clones, around 70% being singletons. Sequenced material: memory CD4+ T cells sorted from blood. The subset here: CD45RA-negative fraction. The origin of the receptors is a woman in her twenties or thirties in good health.

V is TRBV5-6 and J is TRBJ2-1, with 7 bases fitting TRBD2. Germline V gene sequence: CDR1 SGHDT, CDR2 YYEEEE. The V gene end was trimmed by 4 bases and the J gene end by 9 bases; junction bases not matched to a gene: 13. The CDR3 is 15 residues long. CDR3 region: CASSLSQKAGIEQFF. The CDR3 DNA reads TGTGCCAGCAGCCTGAGTCAAAAAGCGGGAATTGAGCAGTTCTTC.

V usage is TRBV29-1 and J usage is TRBJ2-3; tentative D call: TRBD1 (5 bases). The CDR3 runs 13 residues. Germline CDR1 SQVTM, CDR2 ANQGSEA. V was pared by 4 bases and J by 2 bases, with 10 bases between. CDR3 DNA sequence: TGCAGCGTTGTAAGGGGATACACAGATACGCAGTATTTT. This translates into CSVVRGYTDTQYF.

The sample holds a few counts of this clone. The chain has TRBV18 and TRBJ1-2; D may be TRBD1 (6 bases). The CDR3 covers 18 residues. The V end lost 1 base, the J end lost 3 bases, and 21 bases lay between the germline ends. Germline-derived CDR1 and CDR2 are KGHSH and LQKENI. The CDR3 loop reads CASSPLSGAGDGYYGYTF. The CDR3 nucleotides read TGTGCCAGCTCACCACTCTCCGGTGCAGGGGATGGTTACTATGGCTACACCTTC.

The chain combines TRBV7-9 with TRBJ2-5; D might be TRBD1 (6 bases). V lost 8 bases, J lost 4 bases, and 17 bases lay in between. The CDR3 covers 14 residues. Per the germline V gene, CDR1 is SEHNR and CDR2 is FQNEAQ (reference sequence). The CDR3 nucleotides are TGTGCCAGCGGACGGCGAGGGGGTGGAGAGACCCAGTACTTC. It yields the protein CASGRRGGGETQYF. The full variable domain, in which reference TRBV7-9 and TRBJ2-5 provide the parts outside the CDR3, is DTGVSQNPRHKITKRGQNVTFRCDPISEHNRLYWYRQTLGQGPEFLTYFQNEAQLEKSRLLSDRFSAERPKGSFSTLEIQRTEQGDSAMYLCASGRRGGGETQYFGPGTRLLVL.

The rearrangement uses TRBV5-1 and TRBJ2-5, with D uncertain. Germline assignment: CDR1 SGHRS and CDR2 YFSETQ. This CDR3 region has 14 residues. The V end lost 4 bases, the J end lost 5 bases, and 15 bases lay between the germline ends. CDR3 loop: CASSLQSRDETQYF. The CDR3 region has the DNA TGCGCCAGCAGCCTTCAGAGTAGAGATGAGACCCAGTACTTC. Full variable domain (remainder filled in from reference TRBV5-1 and TRBJ2-5): KAGVTQTPRYLIKTRGQQVTLSCSPISGHRSVSWYQQTPGQGLQFLFEYFSETQRNKGNFPGRFSGRQFSNSRSEMNVSTLELGDSALYLCASSLQSRDETQYFGPGTRLLVL.

The V call is TRBV5-4, the J call TRBJ2-1; D call uncertain. The V gene's germline CDR1 is SGHNT and CDR2 YYREEE (reference sequence). There are 15 residues in the CDR3. Trimming took 4 bases from V and 6 from J, leaving 17 bases between them. DNA of the CDR3: TGTGCCAGCAGCCCGGCCGAAGTTACCCGCAATGAGCAGTTCTTC. Amino acids: CASSPAEVTRNEQFF.

The chain employs TRBV4-1 and TRBJ2-3; the D is unclear. The CDR3 spans 18 residues. Germline-derived CDR1 and CDR2 are MGHRA and YSYEKL. The V and J ends lost 2 bases and 0 bases respectively, with 18 bases between them. The CDR3: CASSQPPSGRSSTDTQYF. For the CDR3, the DNA is TGCGCCAGCAGCCAACCGCCGAGTGGCCGGTCTAGCACAGATACGCAGTATTTT.

J is TRBJ2-7 and V is TRBV28; no clear D gene. Germline assignment: CDR1 MDHEN and CDR2 SYDVKM. V lost 2 bases and J lost 7, with 15 bases in between. The CDR3 is made up of 14 amino acids. CDR3 residues: CASSLGSAVQEQYF. In nucleotides, the CDR3 is TGTGCCAGCAGTTTAGGGTCCGCCGTGCAGGAGCAGTACTTC.

The J gene is TRBJ2-7, the V gene TRBV7-8; 7 bases are a match to TRBD1. Germline loops: CDR1 SGHVS, CDR2 FQNEAQ. The CDR3 loop spans 14 amino acids. With 2 bases clipped from V and 3 bases from J, the junction kept 4 bases outside the gene matches. The CDR3 nucleotides are TGTGCCAGCAGCTTACAGGGGGTTCACTACGAGCAGTACTTC. This sequence encodes CASSLQGVHYEQYF. Using reference TRBV7-8 and TRBJ2-7 for the parts outside the CDR3, the full variable domain is GAGVSQSPRYKVAKRGQDVALRCDPISGHVSLFWYQQALGQGPEFLTYFQNEAQLDKSGLPSDRFFAERPEGSVSTLKIQRTQQEDSAVYLCASSLQGVHYEQYFGPGTRLTVT.

The chain recombines TRBV19 with TRBJ1-5; D call uncertain. Germline V lookup: CDR1 LNHDA, CDR2 SQIVND (reference sequence). The CDR3 runs 14 residues. V was clipped by 8 bases and J by 2 bases, with 13 bases between them. The CDR3 loop is CASGTPEGNQPQHF. The CDR3 DNA is TGTGCCAGTGGAACACCTGAGGGCAATCAGCCCCAGCATTTT.

Comments on this clone: This may be a read error: a much more frequent sequence differs by one nucleotide. In the same sample, other DNA sequences code for this CDR3. V gene TRBV6-6 combines with J gene TRBJ1-1; TRBD1 matches 8 bases. The germline CDR1 and CDR2 sequences are MNHNY and SVGAGI (reference sequence). CDR3 length: 13 residues. Unmatched junction bases numbered 0, after V lost 5 bases and J lost 1 base. The CDR3 spells CASSGQGNTEAFF. The CDR3 nucleotides are TGTGCCAGCAGTGGACAGGGGAACACTGAAGCTTTCTTT.

The rearrangement joins TRBV2 to TRBJ2-1, with D unresolved. The V end lost 8 bases, the J end lost 0 bases, and 8 bases lay between the germline ends. Germline loops: CDR1 SNHLY, CDR2 FYNNEI. The CDR3 spans 13 residues. CDR3: CASGQLSYNEQFF. The DNA for the CDR3 is TGTGCCAGCGGGCAACTCTCCTACAATGAGCAGTTCTTC.

The CDR3 spells CSVSGGRVVGEQFF. CDR3 coding DNA: TGCAGCGTTTCCGGCGGGAGGGTAGTTGGTGAGCAGTTCTTC. V gene TRBV29-1 combines with J gene TRBJ2-1, with TRBD2 identical over 9 bases. The CDR3 contains 14 residues. Germline V gives CDR1 SQVTM, CDR2 ANQGSEA. V lost 5 bases, J lost 9 bases, and 11 bases stayed unmatched.

This chain joins TRBV2 and TRBJ2-7; the D gene is possibly TRBD1 (6 bases). This CDR3 contains 12 residues. Trimming stripped 6 bases from V and 2 bases from J, with 8 bases between. Germline assignment: CDR1 SNHLY and CDR2 FYNNEI. CDR3 sequence (DNA): TGTGCCAGCAGGGGGGCTACCTACGAGCAGTACTTC. Translated, it gives CASRGATYEQYF.

This clone was recorded a few times. This chain joins TRBV6-5 and TRBJ2-7; D is possibly TRBD1 or TRBD2 (5 bases each). CDR1 is MNHEY and CDR2 is SVGAGI in the germline V gene. This CDR3 region has 16 residues. With 4 bases removed from V and 7 bases from J, the gap between germline ends came to 23 bases. The CDR3 sequence is CASSLVGAQGYLEQYF. The CDR3 nucleotides are TGTGCCAGCAGTTTGGTCGGGGCACAAGGATATCTGGAGCAGTACTTC.

The chain uses TRBV7-9 and TRBJ1-3; D not certain. This CDR3 is 15 amino acids long. Trimming cost V 1 base and J 0 bases, with 7 bases left between them. Germline V CDR1 and CDR2: SEHNR, FQNEAQ (reference sequence). For the CDR3, the DNA is TGTGCCAGCAGCTTAGGGGCGGTCTCTGGAAACACCATATATTTT. As protein: CASSLGAVSGNTIYF. Together with reference TRBV7-9 and TRBJ1-3, the CDR3 gives the full variable domain: DTGVSQNPRHKITKRGQNVTFRCDPISEHNRLYWYRQTLGQGPEFLTYFQNEAQLEKSRLLSDRFSAERPKGSFSTLEIQRTEQGDSAMYLCASSLGAVSGNTIYFGEGSWLTVV.

CDR3: CASSDRGVANTEAFF. CDR3 in DNA: TGTGCCAGCAGTGACAGGGGAGTGGCGAACACTGAAGCTTTCTTT. The chain employs TRBV6-1 and TRBJ1-1, with D possibly being TRBD1 (6 bases). V was shortened by 3 bases and J by 1 base, with 12 bases between the two germline ends. The V gene's germline CDR1 is MNHNS and CDR2 SASEGT. The CDR3 sequence is 15 residues long.

The V and J genes are TRBV28 and TRBJ1-3; D is uncertain. The CDR3 loop spans 14 amino acids. With 3 bases removed from V and 0 bases from J, the gap between germline ends came to 6 bases. CDR1 is MDHEN and CDR2 is SYDVKM in the germline V gene. The CDR3 is CASSFEASGNTIYF. The DNA for the CDR3 is TGTGCCAGCAGTTTTGAGGCCTCTGGAAACACCATATATTTT.

The rearrangement uses TRBV7-2 and TRBJ2-7; maybe TRBD1 (7 bases). CDR1 and CDR2 (germline): SGHTA, FQGNSA. The CDR3 consists of 16 residues. Trimming took 5 bases from V and 9 from J, leaving 26 bases between them. The CDR3 here is CASSPGEGAGRWPQYF. CDR3 nucleotide sequence: TGTGCCAGCAGCCCAGGAGAGGGGGCGGGACGTTGGCCGCAGTACTTC.

This clone was seen many times. The gene calls are TRBV7-3 and TRBJ2-7; 8 positions agree with TRBD2. Per germline, CDR1 SGHTA and CDR2 FQGTGA. The CDR3 is 16 residues long. The ends lost 4 bases at V and 2 bases at J; junction bases unmatched: 10. The CDR3 loop is CASSSQRLAGPYEQYF. The CDR3 coding sequence is TGTGCCAGCAGCTCCCAGCGGCTAGCGGGCCCCTACGAGCAGTACTTC.

V and J are TRBV7-2 and TRBJ2-7; D is unclear. The germline V and J ends were trimmed by 2 bases and 0 bases, with 8 bases remaining between them. CDR3 size: 14 residues. In germline, CDR1 is SGHTA, CDR2 FQGNSA. The CDR3 is CASSLSRSSYEQYF. CDR3 DNA: TGTGCCAGCAGCTTATCCCGGAGCTCCTACGAGCAGTACTTC.

The V gene is TRBV25-1, the J gene TRBJ2-7; 8 nucleotides align to TRBD2. CDR1 and CDR2 (germline): MGHDK, SYGVNS. This CDR3 spans 14 amino acids. V dropped 3 bases and J dropped 5; count of bases not matched to a gene: 6. CDR3 protein: CASSEGAGLDEQYF. As DNA, the CDR3 is TGTGCCAGCAGTGAGGGGGCGGGACTAGACGAGCAGTACTTC.